This T cell receptor beta chain was recorded in a study of vaccination effects on CD4 cells after COVID-19. Across the whole study: Post-vaccine specimens were collected at a median of 72 days following the second dose. Every well housed two million PBMC, which grew in culture alongside about 10 IU/ml IL-2 and roughly 9.8 ug/ml peptides.

Trimming cost V 3 bases and J 11 bases, with 9 bases left between them. The CDR3 has 10 amino acids. Germline V gene lookup returns CDR1 DFQATT and CDR2 SNEGSKA (reference sequence). Data came from immunoSEQ multiplex PCR; TCRdb stores just in-frame clones and leaves some out. The sample records roughly 30,000 clones, just under 75% being singletons. Notes on this clone: Its antigen is currently unknown.

Once cultured for roughly ten days, the cells underwent separation to obtain CD4+ T cells. Participants each got two BNT162b2 or mRNA-1273 vaccine doses. The rearrangement links TRBV20-1 to TRBJ2-3; D is undetermined. The source material was CD4+ T cells from PBMCs cultured without peptide, sampled after COVID-19 vaccination. This TCR was sampled from a human donor who received a COVID-19 vaccine. The CDR3 loop is CSASWVGQYF. CDR3 nucleotide sequence: TGCAGTGCTAGTTGGGTGGGGCAGTATTTT.